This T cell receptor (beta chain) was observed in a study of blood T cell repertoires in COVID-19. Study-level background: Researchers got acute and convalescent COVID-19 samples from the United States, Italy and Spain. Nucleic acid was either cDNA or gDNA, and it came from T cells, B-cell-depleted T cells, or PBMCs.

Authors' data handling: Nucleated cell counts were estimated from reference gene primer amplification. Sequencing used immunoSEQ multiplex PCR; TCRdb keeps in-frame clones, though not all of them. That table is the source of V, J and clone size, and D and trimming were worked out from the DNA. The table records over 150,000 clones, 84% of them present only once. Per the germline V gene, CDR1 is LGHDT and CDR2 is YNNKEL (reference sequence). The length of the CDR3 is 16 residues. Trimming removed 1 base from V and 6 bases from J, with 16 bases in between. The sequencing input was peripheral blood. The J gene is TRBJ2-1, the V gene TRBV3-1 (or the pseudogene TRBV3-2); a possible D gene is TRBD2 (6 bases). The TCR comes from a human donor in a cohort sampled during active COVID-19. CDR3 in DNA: TGTGCCAGCAGCCAAGCTAGCGCCACCTGGGGCAATGAGCAGTTCTTC. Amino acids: CASSQASATWGNEQFF.